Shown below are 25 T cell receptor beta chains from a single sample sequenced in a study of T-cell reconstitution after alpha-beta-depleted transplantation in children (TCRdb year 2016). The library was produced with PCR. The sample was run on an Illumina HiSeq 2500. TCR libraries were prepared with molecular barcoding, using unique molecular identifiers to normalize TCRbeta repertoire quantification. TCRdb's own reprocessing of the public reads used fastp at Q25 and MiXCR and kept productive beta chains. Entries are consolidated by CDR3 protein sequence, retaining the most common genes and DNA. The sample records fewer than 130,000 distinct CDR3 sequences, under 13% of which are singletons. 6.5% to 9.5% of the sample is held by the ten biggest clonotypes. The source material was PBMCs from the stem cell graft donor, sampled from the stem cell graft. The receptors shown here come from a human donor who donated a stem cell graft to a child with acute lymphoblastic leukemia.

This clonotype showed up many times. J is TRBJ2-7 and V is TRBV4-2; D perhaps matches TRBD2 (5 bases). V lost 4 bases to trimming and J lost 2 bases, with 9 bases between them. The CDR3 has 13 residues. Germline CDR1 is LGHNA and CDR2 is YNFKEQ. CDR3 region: CASSPGITYEQYF. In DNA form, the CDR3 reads TGTGCCAGCAGCCCGGGGATAACCTACGAGCAGTACTTC.

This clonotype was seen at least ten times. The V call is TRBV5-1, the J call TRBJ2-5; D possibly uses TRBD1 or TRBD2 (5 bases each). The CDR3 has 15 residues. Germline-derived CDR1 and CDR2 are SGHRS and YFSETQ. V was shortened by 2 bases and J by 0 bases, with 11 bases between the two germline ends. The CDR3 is CASSFGDGDQETQYF. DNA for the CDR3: TGCGCCAGCAGCTTTGGGGACGGAGACCAAGAGACCCAGTACTTC.

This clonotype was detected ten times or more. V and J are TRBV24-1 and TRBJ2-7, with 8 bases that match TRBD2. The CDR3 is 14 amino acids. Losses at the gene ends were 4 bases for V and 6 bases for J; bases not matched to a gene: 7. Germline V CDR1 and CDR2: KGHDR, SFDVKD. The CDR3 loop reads CATSDQAGDREQYF. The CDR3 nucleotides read TGTGCCACCAGTGACCAAGCGGGAGATCGCGAGCAGTACTTC.

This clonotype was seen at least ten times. CDR3 nucleotides: TGTGCCAGCAGCTTAGATTCAGGGTACTACAATGAGCAGTTCTTC. Its translation: CASSLDSGYYNEQFF. The V and J genes are TRBV11-3 and TRBJ2-1, with a possible D match to TRBD1 (5 bases). Trimming removed 0 bases at V and 3 bases at J, with 9 bases between. Germline loops: CDR1 SGHNT, CDR2 YENEEA. There are 15 residues in the CDR3.

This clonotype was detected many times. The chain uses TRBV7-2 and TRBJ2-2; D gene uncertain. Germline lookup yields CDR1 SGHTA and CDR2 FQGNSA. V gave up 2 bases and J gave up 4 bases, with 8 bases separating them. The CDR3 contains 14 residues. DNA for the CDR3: TGTGCCAGCAGCTTACAGGTCCCCACCGGGGAGCTGTTTTTT. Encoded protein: CASSLQVPTGELFF.

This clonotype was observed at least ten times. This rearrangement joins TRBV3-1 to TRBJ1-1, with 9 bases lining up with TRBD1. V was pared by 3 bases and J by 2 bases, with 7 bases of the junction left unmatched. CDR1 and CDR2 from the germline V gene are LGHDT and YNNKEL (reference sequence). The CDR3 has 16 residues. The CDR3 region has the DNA TGTGCCAGCAGCCAGGAGGGACAGGGACTCAACACTGAAGCTTTCTTT. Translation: CASSQEGQGLNTEAFF.

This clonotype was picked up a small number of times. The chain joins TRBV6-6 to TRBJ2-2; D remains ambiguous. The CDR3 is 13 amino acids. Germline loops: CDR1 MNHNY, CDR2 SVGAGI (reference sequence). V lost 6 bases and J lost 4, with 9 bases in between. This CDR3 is CASRSMSTGELFF. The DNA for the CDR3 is TGTGCCAGCAGGTCCATGAGCACCGGGGAGCTGTTTTTT.

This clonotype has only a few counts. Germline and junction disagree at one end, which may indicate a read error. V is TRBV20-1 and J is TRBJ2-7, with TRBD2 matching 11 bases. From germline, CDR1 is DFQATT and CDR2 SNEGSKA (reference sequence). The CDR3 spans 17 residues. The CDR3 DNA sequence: TGCTGTGCTAGAGAGGAGATTACTAGCGGGAGTAGATACGAGCAGTACTTC. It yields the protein CCAREEITSGSRYEQYF.

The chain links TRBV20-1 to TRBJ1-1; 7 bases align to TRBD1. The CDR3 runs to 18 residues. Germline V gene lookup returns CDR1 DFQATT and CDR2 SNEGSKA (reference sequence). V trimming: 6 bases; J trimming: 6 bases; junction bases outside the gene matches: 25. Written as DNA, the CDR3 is TGCAGTGCCCGGGCTCCGACCGGGACAGACCCCGGGGGGCCTGAAGCTTTCTTT. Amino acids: CSARAPTGTDPGGPEAFF.

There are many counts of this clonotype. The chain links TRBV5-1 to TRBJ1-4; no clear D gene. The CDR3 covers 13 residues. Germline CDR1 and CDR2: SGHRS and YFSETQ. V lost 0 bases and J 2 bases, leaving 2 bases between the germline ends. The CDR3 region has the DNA TGCGCCAGCAGCTTGGAGACTAATGAAAAACTGTTTTTT. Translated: CASSLETNEKLFF.

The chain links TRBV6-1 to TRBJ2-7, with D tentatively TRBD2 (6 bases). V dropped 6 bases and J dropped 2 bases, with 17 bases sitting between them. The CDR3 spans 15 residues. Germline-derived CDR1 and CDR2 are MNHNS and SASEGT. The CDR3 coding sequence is TGTGCCAGCAGCATACGACTAGGCGGGGCCTACGAGCAGTACTTC. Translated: CASSIRLGGAYEQYF.

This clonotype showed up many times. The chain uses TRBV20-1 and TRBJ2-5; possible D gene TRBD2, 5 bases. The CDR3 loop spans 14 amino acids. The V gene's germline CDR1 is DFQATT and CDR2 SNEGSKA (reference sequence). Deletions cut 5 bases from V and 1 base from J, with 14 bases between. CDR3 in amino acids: CSAAGGALQETQYF. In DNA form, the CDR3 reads TGCAGTGCTGCCGGAGGAGCGCTCCAAGAGACCCAGTACTTC.

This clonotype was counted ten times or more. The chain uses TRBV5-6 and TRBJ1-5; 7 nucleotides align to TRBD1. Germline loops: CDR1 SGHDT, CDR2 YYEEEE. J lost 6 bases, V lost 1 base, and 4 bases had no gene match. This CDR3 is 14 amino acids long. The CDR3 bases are TGTGCCAGCAGCTTGTCAGGGGGGCGTCAGCCCCAGCATTTT. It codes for CASSLSGGRQPQHF.

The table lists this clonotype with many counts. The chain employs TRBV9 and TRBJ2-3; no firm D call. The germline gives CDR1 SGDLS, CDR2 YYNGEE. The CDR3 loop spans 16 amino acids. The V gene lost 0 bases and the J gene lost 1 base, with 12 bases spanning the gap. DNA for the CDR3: TGTGCCAGCAGCGTAGGTACGGGTACGGGCACAGATACGCAGTATTTT. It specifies CASSVGTGTGTDTQYF. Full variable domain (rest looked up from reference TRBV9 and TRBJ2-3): DSGVTQTPKHLITATGQRVTLRCSPRSGDLSVYWYQQSLDQGLQFLIQYYNGEERAKGNILERFSAQQFPDLHSELNLSSLELGDSALYFCASSVGTGTGTDTQYFGPGTRLTVL.

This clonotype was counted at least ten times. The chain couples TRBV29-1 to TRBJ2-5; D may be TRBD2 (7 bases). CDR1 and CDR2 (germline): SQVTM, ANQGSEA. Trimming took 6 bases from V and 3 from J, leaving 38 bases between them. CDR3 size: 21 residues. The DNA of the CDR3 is TGCAGCGTCCAACGAGGGGGGGCAGGGGATTTGGACGCTATACTTAAAGAGACCCAGTACTTC. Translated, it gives CSVQRGGAGDLDAILKETQYF.

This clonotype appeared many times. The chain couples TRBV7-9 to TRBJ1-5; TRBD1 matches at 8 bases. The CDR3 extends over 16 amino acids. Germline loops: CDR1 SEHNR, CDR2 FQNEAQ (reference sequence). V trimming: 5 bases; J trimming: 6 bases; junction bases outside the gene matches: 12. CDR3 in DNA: TGTGCCAGCAGCCCGGGACAGGTGGGGGACGGTCAGCCCCAGCATTTT. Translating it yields CASSPGQVGDGQPQHF.

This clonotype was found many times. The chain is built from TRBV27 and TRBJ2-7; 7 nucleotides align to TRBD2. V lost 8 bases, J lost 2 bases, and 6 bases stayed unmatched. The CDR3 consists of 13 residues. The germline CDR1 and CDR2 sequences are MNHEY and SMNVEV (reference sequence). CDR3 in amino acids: CASGEGGPYEQYF. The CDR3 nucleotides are TGTGCCAGCGGGGAGGGAGGCCCCTACGAGCAGTACTTC.

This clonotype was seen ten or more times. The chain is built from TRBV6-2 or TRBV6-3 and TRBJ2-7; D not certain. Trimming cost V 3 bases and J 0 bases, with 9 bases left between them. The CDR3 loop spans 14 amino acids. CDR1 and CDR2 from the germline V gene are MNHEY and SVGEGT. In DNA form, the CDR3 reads TGTGCCAGCAGTTATCTCTGGGCCTCCTACGAGCAGTACTTC. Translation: CASSYLWASYEQYF.

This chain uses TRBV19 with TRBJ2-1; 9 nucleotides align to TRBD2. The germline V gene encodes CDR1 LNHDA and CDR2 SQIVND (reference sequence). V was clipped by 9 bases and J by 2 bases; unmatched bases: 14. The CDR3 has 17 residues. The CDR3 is CASLGPSLAGAYNEQFF. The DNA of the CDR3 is TGTGCCAGCTTAGGCCCAAGTTTAGCGGGAGCCTACAATGAGCAGTTCTTC. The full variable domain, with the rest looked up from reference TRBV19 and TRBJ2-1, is DGGITQSPKYLFRKEGQNVTLSCEQNLNHDAMYWYRQDPGQGLRLIYYSQIVNDFQKGDIAEGYSVSREKKESFPLTVTSAQKNPTAFYLCASLGPSLAGAYNEQFFGPGTRLTVL.

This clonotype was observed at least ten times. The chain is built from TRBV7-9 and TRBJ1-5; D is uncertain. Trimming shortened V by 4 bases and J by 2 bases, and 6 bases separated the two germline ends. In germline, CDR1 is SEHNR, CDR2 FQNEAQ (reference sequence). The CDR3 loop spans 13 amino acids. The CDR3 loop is CASSYQGNQPQHF. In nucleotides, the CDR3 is TGTGCCAGCAGCTACCAGGGCAATCAGCCCCAGCATTTT. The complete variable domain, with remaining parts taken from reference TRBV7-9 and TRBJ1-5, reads DTGVSQNPRHKITKRGQNVTFRCDPISEHNRLYWYRQTLGQGPEFLTYFQNEAQLEKSRLLSDRFSAERPKGSFSTLEIQRTEQGDSAMYLCASSYQGNQPQHFGDGTRLSIL.

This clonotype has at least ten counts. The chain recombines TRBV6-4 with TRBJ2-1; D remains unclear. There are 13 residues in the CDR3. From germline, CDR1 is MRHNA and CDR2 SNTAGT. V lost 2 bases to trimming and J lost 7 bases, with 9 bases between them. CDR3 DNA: TGTGCCAGCAGTGACCGACTGGGGAATGAGCAGTTCTTC. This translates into CASSDRLGNEQFF.

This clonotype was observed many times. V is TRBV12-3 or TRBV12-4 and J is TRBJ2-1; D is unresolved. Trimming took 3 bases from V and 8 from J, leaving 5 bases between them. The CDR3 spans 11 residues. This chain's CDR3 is CASSFDDEQFF. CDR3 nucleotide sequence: TGTGCCAGCAGTTTTGACGATGAGCAGTTCTTC.

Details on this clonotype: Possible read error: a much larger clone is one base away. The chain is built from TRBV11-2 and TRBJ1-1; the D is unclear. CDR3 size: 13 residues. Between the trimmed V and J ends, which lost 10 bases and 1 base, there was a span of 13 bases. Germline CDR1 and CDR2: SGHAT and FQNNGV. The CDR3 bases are TGTGCCAACAGTCGAGACGCGAACACTGAAGCTTTCTTT. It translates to CANSRDANTEAFF.

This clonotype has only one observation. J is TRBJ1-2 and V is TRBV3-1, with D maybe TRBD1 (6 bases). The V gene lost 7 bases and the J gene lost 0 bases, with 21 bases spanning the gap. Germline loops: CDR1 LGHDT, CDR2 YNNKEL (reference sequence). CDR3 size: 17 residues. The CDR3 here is CASTQQSRGGANYGYTF. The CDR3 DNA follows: TGTGCCAGCACCCAGCAGTCTAGAGGGGGGGCTAACTATGGCTACACCTTC.

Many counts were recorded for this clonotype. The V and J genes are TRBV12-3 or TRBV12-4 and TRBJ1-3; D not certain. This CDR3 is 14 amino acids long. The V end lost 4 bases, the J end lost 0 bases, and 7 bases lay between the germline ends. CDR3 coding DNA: TGTGCCAGCAGTTACGTGTCCTCTGGAAACACCATATATTTT. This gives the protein CASSYVSSGNTIYF.